Given below is one TCR beta chain in context. This specimen comes from a study of blood T cell repertoires in COVID-19. Study as a whole: Sites in the United States, Italy and Spain provided acute and convalescent COVID-19 samples.

Per the original methods: Using reference gene primer amplification, nucleated cell counts were estimated. Libraries were prepared by immunoSEQ multiplex PCR; TCRdb keeps only in-frame clonotypes and omits some of them. V and J calls and clone size come straight from that table; D and trimming were deduced from the DNA. The data contain 170,000 or so clones, around 83% of them seen just once; the ten biggest clones take up less than 2%. The CDR3 extends over 15 amino acids. Germline V gives CDR1 MDHEN, CDR2 SYDVKM. Trimming shortened V by 6 bases and J by 6 bases, and 18 bases separated the two germline ends.

This chain uses TRBV28 with TRBJ1-5; D uncertain. Sequenced sample: peripheral blood. This receptor was obtained from a human donor in a cohort sampled during active COVID-19. The CDR3 here is CASRPLSVGGQPQHF. The CDR3 bases are TGTGCCAGCAGGCCTCTTTCTGTTGGAGGTCAGCCCCAGCATTTT.